This T cell receptor (beta chain) was sequenced in a study of blood T cell repertoires in COVID-19. Across the study: Acute and convalescent COVID-19 specimens originated in the United States, Italy and Spain.

In the original analysis: The authors estimated nucleated cell counts from reference gene primer amplification. Repertoires were generated with immunoSEQ multiplex PCR, while TCRdb's copy carries only in-frame clones and drops some. V, J and clone size were drawn from that table, and D and trimming were deduced from the DNA. The sample holds 150,000 to 200,000 clones, approximately 90% seen once. CDR3 length equals 13 residues. V was shortened by 6 bases and J by 5 bases, with 16 bases between the two germline ends. Germline values: CDR1 GTSNPN, CDR2 SVGIG (reference sequence). The source is a young woman with acute or convalescent COVID-19. The rearrangement joins TRBV30 to TRBJ1-1; the D gene is possibly TRBD1 (5 bases). Sequenced material: peripheral blood. CDR3 in DNA: TGTGCCTGTTGGGACGGGGGTATTACTGAAGCTTTCTTT. Translating gives CACWDGGITEAFF.